The clone carrying this T cell receptor beta chain was found many times. This entry belongs to a study of regulatory T cells in long-lasting Graves disease. Indicated time point: newly diagnosed GD, antithyroid drugs for less than 3 months. From RNA extracted from PBMCs, the TCR library was made. Germline CDR1 LNHDA, CDR2 SQIVND (reference sequence). Trimming cost V 2 bases and J 0 bases, with 10 bases left between them. This CDR3 is built from 15 residues. Arm-PCR of CDR3 regions and iRepertoire HTBI primers were the basis on which TCR beta libraries were built. TCRdb reprocessed the multiplex PCR reads with MiXCR, giving one entry per CDR3 protein. The table lists around 400,000 distinct CDR3 sequences, around a sixth of them singletons, with 20% to 25% in the top ten.

The chain links TRBV19 to TRBJ1-1; tentatively, D is TRBD1 (5 bases). This clonotype originated in a female donor with Graves disease. This specimen consisted of peripheral blood mononuclear cells (PBMCs), obtained at new diagnosis, from a patient treated with antithyroid drugs. CDR3 sequence reads: CASSIRDGVNTEAFF. The CDR3 DNA is TGTGCCAGTAGTATAAGGGACGGTGTGAACACTGAAGCTTTCTTT.